This entry describes one TCR beta chain. What it binds is not known. This entry belongs to a study of cytomegalovirus exposure and HLA in healthy donors. Study-wide results and caveats: HLA restriction was apparent for most CMV-associated TCR beta chains in a later analysis.

It was with 60 Vbeta and 13 Jbeta primers that the PCR ran. Sequenced by immunoSEQ multiplex PCR; TCRdb stores in-frame clones only, minus some. The table lists about 170,000 clones, around 78% of them singletons. The CDR3 totals 14 residues. V was pared by 2 bases and J by 3 bases, with 3 bases of the junction left unmatched. The germline V gene encodes CDR1 SGHTA and CDR2 FQGNSA. The receptor was isolated from a woman in her fifties or sixties in good health and CMV-seropositive. Sequencing was performed on PBMCs. The chain is built from TRBV7-2 and TRBJ2-7; 8 positions agree with TRBD1. The CDR3 DNA sequence: TGTGCCAGCAGCTTACACAGGGGGATCTACGAGCAGTACTTC. Residues: CASSLHRGIYEQYF.